The 15 T cell receptor beta chains below come from one sample, sequenced in a study of spatial heterogeneity in lung cancer. Notes on the study in general: Counts that tracked tumor mutation counts were those of expanded intratumoral alpha and beta TCRs.

Documented time point: sample taken at primary tumor resection. Which antigens these TCRs recognize remains unknown. TCRdb fed the 5' RACE reads into MiXCR, producing one record per CDR3 protein. The table has around 20,000 distinct CDR3 sequences, 9.5% to 10% seen once; the top ten hold about 20%. The material was lung tumor tissue, obtained at surgery. All receptors derive from a female donor with early-stage non-small cell lung cancer.

This clonotype was counted ten times or more. Because the library targeted alpha chains, this beta chain is an off-target read whose size means little. The chain links TRBV5-1 to TRBJ1-1; D is undetermined. The CDR3 spans 12 residues. Germline CDR1 and CDR2: SGHRS and YFSETQ. Deletions cut 0 bases from V and 8 bases from J, with 8 bases between. The CDR3 here is CASSLGQNEAFF. Written as DNA, the CDR3 is TGCGCCAGCAGCTTGGGCCAGAACGAAGCTTTCTTT.

This clonotype was counted at least ten times. Found in a library prepared for alpha chains, this beta chain is an off-target read, and its abundance has little meaning. The V call is TRBV5-1, the J call TRBJ2-3; D unresolved. The germline V gene encodes CDR1 SGHRS and CDR2 YFSETQ. The CDR3 spans 13 residues. V lost 4 bases and J 4 bases, leaving 10 bases between the germline ends. CDR3 nucleotides: TGCGCCAGCAGCGAGGCCCACCCAGATACGCAGTATTTT. This codes for CASSEAHPDTQYF.

About this clonotype itself: This beta chain represents an off-target read in a library built for alpha chains; its size is of limited meaning. J is TRBJ2-2 and V is TRBV2; the match to TRBD2 covers 11 bases. CDR3 length: 18 residues. J gave up 6 bases and V 0 bases, and 9 bases lay outside the gene matches. Germline CDR1 reads SNHLY; CDR2 reads FYNNEI. The CDR3 spells CASSEARISGGAPGELFF. In DNA form, the CDR3 reads TGTGCCAGCAGTGAAGCCCGCATTAGCGGGGGGGCCCCCGGGGAGCTGTTTTTT.

This clonotype was found a few times. This beta chain lies outside the target of a library built for alpha chains; its clone size means little. The V and J genes are TRBV7-2 and TRBJ2-5; D possibly corresponds to TRBD2 (5 bases). The V gene's germline CDR1 is SGHTA and CDR2 FQGNSA. The V and J ends lost 0 bases and 9 bases respectively, with 11 bases between them. This CDR3 comprises 13 residues. The CDR3 is CASSLAGEGPQYF. The CDR3 DNA follows: TGTGCCAGCAGCTTAGCGGGCGAGGGCCCCCAGTACTTC.

In this sample, this clonotype turned up a few times. For a library built for alpha chains, this beta chain is a stray read; little rests on its size. V and J are TRBV28 and TRBJ2-5, with 9 bases that match TRBD2. Germline CDR1 reads MDHEN; CDR2 reads SYDVKM. The CDR3 runs 14 residues. Trimming removed 6 bases from V and 2 bases from J; junction bases left unmatched: 4. The CDR3 here is CASSLSGGQETQYF. The CDR3 bases are TGTGCCAGCAGCCTTAGCGGGGGACAAGAGACCCAGTACTTC.

In regard to this clonotype: This beta chain slipped into a library made for alpha chains as a stray read, so its size is not meaningful. The chain has TRBV6-6 and TRBJ2-7; D is perhaps TRBD1 (5 bases). V shed 7 bases and J shed 0 bases, with 13 bases lying between them. CDR3 length: 14 residues. Germline CDR1 is MNHNY and CDR2 is SVGAGI (reference sequence). The DNA for the CDR3 is TGTGCCAGCACCCATCAGGGAAACTCCTACGAGCAGTACTTC. It is translated as CASTHQGNSYEQYF.

This clonotype was seen ten or more times. Being off target in a library aimed at alpha chains, this beta chain has a size of little meaning. The chain carries TRBV6-5 and TRBJ1-6; no reliable D call. CDR3 length: 12 residues. Trimming left V 2 bases short and J 7 bases short, with 3 bases between. CDR1 is MNHEY and CDR2 is SVGAGI in the germline V gene. The CDR3 DNA sequence: TGTGCCAGCAGTTACCCCAATTCACCCCTCCACTTT. Translated, it gives CASSYPNSPLHF.

Remarks on this clonotype: With the library built for alpha chains, this beta chain is off target and its frequency is not meaningful. The V call is TRBV6-5, the J call TRBJ2-4; 11 nucleotides align to TRBD2. This CDR3 has 17 residues. V was pared by 0 bases and J by 7 bases, with 8 bases of the junction left unmatched. CDR1 and CDR2 (germline): MNHEY, SVGAGI. The CDR3 DNA is TGTGCCAGCAGTTACTCTCCTAGCGGGGGGACAAGGAACATTCAGTACTTC. Translating gives CASSYSPSGGTRNIQYF.

This clonotype was detected many times. With the library built for alpha chains, this beta chain is off target and its frequency is not meaningful. This chain uses TRBV6-5 with TRBJ1-6; D may be TRBD1 (6 bases). Germline CDR1 MNHEY, CDR2 SVGAGI. V was pared by 5 bases and J by 8 bases, with 13 bases between. The CDR3 covers 14 residues. The CDR3 nucleotides are TGTGCCAGCAGTCCGGGACAATTCTATTCACCCCTCCACTTT. It specifies CASSPGQFYSPLHF.

A remark on this clonotype: The size of this beta chain means little, since it is a stray read in a library made for alpha chains. J is TRBJ2-7 and V is TRBV14, with D perhaps given as TRBD1 or TRBD2 (5 bases each). The germline V and J ends were trimmed by 4 bases and 1 base, with 8 bases remaining between them. Germline CDR1 is SGHDN and CDR2 is FVKESK. The CDR3 has 13 amino acids. CDR3 region: CASSRGRSYEQYF. CDR3 nucleotide sequence: TGTGCCAGCAGCCGGGGACGGTCCTACGAGCAGTACTTC.

Of note for this clonotype: Because the library targeted alpha chains, this beta chain is an off-target read whose size means little. V gene TRBV3-1 combines with J gene TRBJ1-2; weak D call: TRBD1 (6 bases). V lost 0 bases and J 6 bases, leaving 14 bases between the germline ends. CDR3 length: 15 residues. The V gene's germline CDR1 is LGHDT and CDR2 YNNKEL (reference sequence). The CDR3 loop is CASSQDSRGGNGYTF. CDR3 in DNA: TGTGCCAGCAGCCAAGATTCCAGGGGCGGGAATGGCTACACCTTC.

On this clonotype: With the library built for alpha chains, this beta chain is off target and its frequency is not meaningful. The chain links TRBV5-1 to TRBJ2-7; 8 bases fit TRBD1. CDR3 size: 14 residues. Germline V lookup: CDR1 SGHRS, CDR2 YFSETQ. The V gene end was trimmed by 2 bases and the J gene end by 6 bases; junction bases not matched to a gene: 7. CDR3 region: CASSFGQGPLEQYF. Written as DNA, the CDR3 is TGCGCCAGCAGCTTCGGACAGGGCCCCCTCGAGCAGTACTTC.

This clonotype was picked up many times. With the library built for alpha chains, this beta chain is off target and its frequency is not meaningful. The chain recombines TRBV6-6 with TRBJ2-7; 11 nucleotides line up with TRBD2. CDR3 length: 17 residues. In germline, CDR1 is MNHNY, CDR2 SVGAGI (reference sequence). V shed 2 bases, J shed 3 bases, and the junction held 9 bases outside the gene matches. DNA of the CDR3: TGTGCCAGCAGTTACCTAAATCGACTAGCGGGGAGCTACGAGCAGTACTTC. Its translation is CASSYLNRLAGSYEQYF.

A note on this clonotype: A read error may explain this, as a much larger clone is one base away. The library was prepared for alpha chains; this beta chain is a stray read, so its frequency means little. The chain uses TRBV5-4 and TRBJ2-5, with 7 bases lining up with TRBD1. The CDR3 length is 13 residues. The germline CDR1 and CDR2 sequences are SGHNT and YYREEE (reference sequence). The CDR3 sequence is CASSSQGEEIQYF. The CDR3 nucleotides are TGTGCCAGCAGCTCTCAGGGGGAAGAGATCCAGTACTTC.

This clonotype was found many times. Within a library made for alpha chains, this beta chain is off target, and its count is uninformative. The CDR3 protein is CASYLRGSGANVLTF. In nucleotides, the CDR3 is TGTGCCAGCTACCTCAGGGGCTCTGGGGCCAACGTCCTGACTTTC. V is TRBV6-2 or TRBV6-3 and J is TRBJ2-6; tentatively, D is TRBD1 (6 bases). Germline V lookup: CDR1 MNHEY, CDR2 SVGEGT. With 8 bases removed from V and 0 bases from J, the gap between germline ends came to 11 bases. CDR3 length equals 15 residues.